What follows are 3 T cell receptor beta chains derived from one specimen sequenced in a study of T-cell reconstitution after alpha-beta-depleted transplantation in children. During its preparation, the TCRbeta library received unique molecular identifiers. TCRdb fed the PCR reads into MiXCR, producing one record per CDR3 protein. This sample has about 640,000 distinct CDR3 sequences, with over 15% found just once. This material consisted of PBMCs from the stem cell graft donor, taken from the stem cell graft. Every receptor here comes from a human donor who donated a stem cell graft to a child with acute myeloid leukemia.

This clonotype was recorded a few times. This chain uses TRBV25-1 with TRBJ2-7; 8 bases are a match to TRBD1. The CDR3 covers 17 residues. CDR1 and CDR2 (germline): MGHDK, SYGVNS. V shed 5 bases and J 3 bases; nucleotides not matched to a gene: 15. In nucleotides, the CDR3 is TGTGCCAGCAGTATTTCCCGCGATAGGACAGGGATCTACGAGCAGTACTTC. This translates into CASSISRDRTGIYEQYF.

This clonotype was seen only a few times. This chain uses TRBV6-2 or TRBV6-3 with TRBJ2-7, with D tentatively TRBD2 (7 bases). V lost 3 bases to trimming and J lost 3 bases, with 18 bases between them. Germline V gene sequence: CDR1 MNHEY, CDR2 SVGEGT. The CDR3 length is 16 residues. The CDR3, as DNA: TGTGCCAGCAGTTATACCGGACAGCGGGACCTCTACGAGCAGTACTTC. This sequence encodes CASSYTGQRDLYEQYF.

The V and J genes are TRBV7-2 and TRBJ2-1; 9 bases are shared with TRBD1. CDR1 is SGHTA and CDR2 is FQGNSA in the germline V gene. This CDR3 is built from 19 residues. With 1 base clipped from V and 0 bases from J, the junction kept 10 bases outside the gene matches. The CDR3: CASSLGAGQGYSSYNEQFF. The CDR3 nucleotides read TGTGCCAGCAGCTTAGGCGCGGGACAGGGTTACAGCTCCTACAATGAGCAGTTCTTC.